This T cell receptor (beta chain) was recorded in a study of monozygotic twins with inflammatory bowel disease. Germline CDR1 DFQATT, CDR2 SNEGSKA (reference sequence). The CDR3 has 15 amino acids. Through template switching, UMIs that included a 6-nucleotide sample barcode were added. Following a re-call of the 5' RACE reads, TCRdb has one entry per CDR3 protein and lacks DNA. The table lists around 400,000 distinct CDR3 sequences. This chain connects TRBV20-1 to TRBJ2-5; there is no DNA to check the TCRdb D call of TRBD2. The source of this sequence is a human donor with ulcerative colitis or Crohn's disease, or a healthy co-twin of an affected twin (not recorded which). The material sequenced was blood. The CDR3 reads CSASRTSGPQETQYF.